This TCR beta chain was retrieved from a study of long-term antiretroviral therapy in people with HIV. This CDR3 comprises 14 residues. Germline V gene data show CDR1 as LGHNA and CDR2 as YNFKEQ. Trimming cost V 6 bases and J 7 bases, with 18 bases left between them. At the survey level, the v3.0 immunoSEQ assay was run. Only in-frame clones appear in the TCRdb table, and some are missing; sequencing was by immunoSEQ multiplex PCR. Of 30,000 to 35,000 clones detected, about four fifths appear once; the ten largest clones hold approximately 3.7%. The rearrangement links TRBV4-2 to TRBJ1-1; no reliable D call. Sample: unsorted PBMCs, taken 3 years after starting antiretroviral therapy. The sequence came from a man between 45 and 60 years old with HIV. The CDR3 loop is CASRLRQEFGEAFF. In nucleotides, the CDR3 is TGTGCCAGCAGGCTGAGGCAGGAATTCGGTGAAGCTTTCTTT.